This T cell receptor beta chain was captured by sequencing in a study of early T cells in non-severe SARS-CoV-2 infection. Points from the study as a whole: There was a bias toward anti-spike CD8 responses in VDJdb matching, which missed private and CD4 specificities.

The CDR3 runs to 16 residues. Germline lookup yields CDR1 LGHDT and CDR2 YNNKEL (reference sequence). Trimming cost V 5 bases and J 0 bases; bases outside gene matches: 8. From the 5' RACE reads, TCRdb called clonotypes with MiXCR, one entry per CDR3 protein. Of around 98,000 distinct CDR3 sequences detected, about 11% appear once; the ten largest clones hold about 5%. Worth noting for this clonotype: Its antigen remains unknown.

The receptor was isolated from an adult who was a healthcare worker with PCR-confirmed SARS-CoV-2 infection or an uninfected control (not recorded which). The J gene is TRBJ2-5, the V gene TRBV3-1, with TRBD2 matching 8 bases. The sequenced sample consisted of whole blood. CDR3 in DNA: TGTGCCAGCAGCGGGATAATAGCGGGAAACCAAGAGACCCAGTACTTC. Protein product: CASSGIIAGNQETQYF.